A selection of T cell receptor beta chains follows, all from one sample in a study of T-cell memory formation after mild COVID-19. From the 5' RACE reads, TCRdb called clonotypes with MiXCR, one entry per CDR3 protein. The repertoire holds some 310,000 distinct CDR3 sequences, with 20% to 25% as singletons. Sample: PBMCs or a T cell subset sorted from them (not recorded which). The receptor set was obtained from a man aged 18 to 29 who had mild COVID-19 (a few samples of this study predate the infection). Cell type and time point are not known. Each CDR3 is given with its conserved first and last residue. Each record gives: J gene, CDR3 length, clone size, D gene, V gene, CDR3 protein, CDR3 DNA. The D gene is left open where the match is weak. Size is omitted from some rows. Given values are once, few, many or a class for expanded clones.

j_call: TRBJ2-3; cdr3_length: 15; clone_size: few; d_call: -; v_call: TRBV11-2; cdr3_aa: CASSPWPAGTDTQYF; cdr3_nt: TGTGCCAGCAGCCCTTGGCCTGCCGGTACAGATACGCAGTATTTT
j_call: TRBJ2-1; cdr3_length: 15; clone_size: -; d_call: -; v_call: TRBV7-8; cdr3_aa: CASSLDGSRYNEQFF; cdr3_nt: TGTGCCAGCAGCTTAGACGGGAGTCGCTACAATGAGCAGTTCTTC
j_call: TRBJ2-6; cdr3_length: 15; clone_size: -; d_call: -; v_call: TRBV7-6; cdr3_aa: CASSLSVSGANVLTF; cdr3_nt: TGTGCCAGCAGCCTAAGCGTCTCTGGGGCCAACGTCCTGACTTTC
j_call: TRBJ2-1; cdr3_length: 13; clone_size: few; d_call: -; v_call: TRBV7-2; cdr3_aa: CASSYGLDNEQFF; cdr3_nt: TGTGCCAGCAGCTACGGACTCGACAATGAGCAGTTCTTC
j_call: TRBJ1-2; cdr3_length: 12; clone_size: few; d_call: -; v_call: TRBV4-1; cdr3_aa: CASSQGNYGYTF; cdr3_nt: TGCGCCAGCAGCCAGGGGAACTATGGCTACACCTTC
j_call: TRBJ2-2; cdr3_length: 14; clone_size: -; d_call: -; v_call: TRBV27; cdr3_aa: CASFPQGNTGELFF; cdr3_nt: TGTGCCAGCTTCCCGCAGGGGAACACCGGGGAGCTGTTTTTT
j_call: TRBJ2-1; cdr3_length: 13; clone_size: -; d_call: TRBD1; v_call: TRBV20-1; cdr3_aa: CSASTGARNEQFF; cdr3_nt: TGCAGTGCCTCGACAGGGGCCCGCAATGAGCAGTTCTTC
j_call: TRBJ2-3; cdr3_length: 16; clone_size: few; d_call: -; v_call: TRBV11-2; cdr3_aa: CASSLVFGFSTDTQYF; cdr3_nt: TGTGCCAGCAGCTTAGTTTTCGGTTTTAGCACAGATACGCAGTATTTT
j_call: TRBJ2-3; cdr3_length: 14; clone_size: -; d_call: -; v_call: TRBV7-2; cdr3_aa: CASSLVRAGGTQYF; cdr3_nt: TGTGCCAGCAGCTTAGTCAGGGCGGGTGGTACGCAGTATTTT
j_call: TRBJ2-5; cdr3_length: 15; clone_size: -; d_call: -; v_call: TRBV5-1; cdr3_aa: CASSLSFQGTETQYF; cdr3_nt: TGCGCCAGCAGTTTGTCCTTCCAGGGCACAGAGACCCAGTACTTC
j_call: TRBJ1-6; cdr3_length: 15; clone_size: -; d_call: TRBD1; v_call: TRBV9; cdr3_aa: CASSPRQGPNSPLHF; cdr3_nt: TGTGCCAGCAGCCCGAGACAGGGTCCTAATTCACCCCTCCACTTT
j_call: TRBJ1-6; cdr3_length: 14; clone_size: few; d_call: -; v_call: TRBV27; cdr3_aa: CASSRGVRNSPLHF; cdr3_nt: TGTGCCAGCAGTAGGGGCGTCCGAAATTCACCCCTCCACTTT
j_call: TRBJ1-1; cdr3_length: 15; clone_size: few; d_call: TRBD1; v_call: TRBV7-9; cdr3_aa: CASSPGQGLGTEAFF; cdr3_nt: TGTGCCAGCAGCCCGGGACAGGGTTTAGGCACTGAAGCTTTCTTT
j_call: TRBJ2-2; cdr3_length: 14; clone_size: few; d_call: -; v_call: TRBV5-1; cdr3_aa: CASSLLTGSGELFF; cdr3_nt: TGCGCCAGCAGCTTGTTGACAGGTTCCGGGGAGCTGTTTTTT
j_call: TRBJ1-3; cdr3_length: 12; clone_size: -; d_call: -; v_call: TRBV7-9; cdr3_aa: CASSPRGNTIYF; cdr3_nt: TGTGCCAGCAGCCCACGGGGAAACACCATATATTTT
j_call: TRBJ1-2; cdr3_length: 14; clone_size: -; d_call: TRBD1; v_call: TRBV5-1; cdr3_aa: CASSTGQINYGYTF; cdr3_nt: TGCGCCAGCAGCACGGGACAGATTAACTATGGCTACACCTTC
j_call: TRBJ1-2; cdr3_length: 16; clone_size: few; d_call: TRBD1; v_call: TRBV7-9; cdr3_aa: CASRYLTGQVNYGYTF; cdr3_nt: TGTGCCAGCAGATATTTGACGGGACAGGTTAACTATGGCTACACCTTC
j_call: TRBJ2-7; cdr3_length: 14; clone_size: few; d_call: TRBD1; v_call: TRBV9; cdr3_aa: CASSERTGHYEQYF; cdr3_nt: TGTGCCAGCAGCGAAAGGACAGGGCACTACGAGCAGTACTTC
j_call: TRBJ1-1; cdr3_length: 15; clone_size: few; d_call: -; v_call: TRBV6-6; cdr3_aa: CASSPHRASNTEAFF; cdr3_nt: TGTGCCAGCAGTCCCCACAGGGCCTCGAACACTGAAGCTTTCTTT
j_call: TRBJ1-5; cdr3_length: 14; clone_size: -; d_call: -; v_call: TRBV20-1; cdr3_aa: CSARPQGGNQPQHF; cdr3_nt: TGCAGTGCTAGACCCCAAGGGGGGAATCAGCCCCAGCATTTT
j_call: TRBJ2-3; cdr3_length: 12; clone_size: few; d_call: -; v_call: TRBV5-1; cdr3_aa: CASSLEFDTQYF; cdr3_nt: TGCGCCAGCAGCTTGGAATTCGATACGCAGTATTTT
j_call: TRBJ1-6; cdr3_length: 15; clone_size: few; d_call: -; v_call: TRBV11-2; cdr3_aa: CASRRVGTANSPLHF; cdr3_nt: TGTGCCAGCAGGAGAGTTGGGACGGCTAATTCACCCCTCCACTTT
j_call: TRBJ2-1; cdr3_length: 13; clone_size: -; d_call: -; v_call: TRBV2; cdr3_aa: CASSVWPYNEQFF; cdr3_nt: TGTGCCAGCAGCGTTTGGCCCTACAATGAGCAGTTCTTC
j_call: TRBJ1-5; cdr3_length: 13; clone_size: few; d_call: -; v_call: TRBV6-4; cdr3_aa: CASRRGSNQPQHF; cdr3_nt: TGTGCCAGCAGGAGGGGTAGCAATCAGCCCCAGCATTTT
j_call: TRBJ2-3; cdr3_length: 13; clone_size: few; d_call: TRBD1; v_call: TRBV11-2; cdr3_aa: CAGTGRDTDTQYF; cdr3_nt: TGCGCCGGGACAGGGCGAGATACAGATACGCAGTATTTT
j_call: TRBJ2-3; cdr3_length: 13; clone_size: few; d_call: TRBD2; v_call: TRBV7-3; cdr3_aa: CASASGPTDTQYF; cdr3_nt: TGTGCCAGCGCTAGCGGTCCCACAGATACGCAGTATTTT
j_call: TRBJ1-1; cdr3_length: 13; clone_size: few; d_call: -; v_call: TRBV25-1; cdr3_aa: CASRDQVRAEAFF; cdr3_nt: TGTGCCAGCAGGGACCAGGTGAGGGCTGAAGCTTTCTTT
j_call: TRBJ1-1; cdr3_length: 14; clone_size: many; d_call: -; v_call: TRBV7-3; cdr3_aa: CASSQNAGETEAFF; cdr3_nt: TGTGCCAGCAGCCAGAACGCAGGGGAAACTGAAGCTTTCTTT
j_call: TRBJ2-7; cdr3_length: 16; clone_size: -; d_call: -; v_call: TRBV6-2/TRBV6-3; cdr3_aa: CASSKPGQTTPYEQYF; cdr3_nt: TGTGCCAGCAGTAAGCCTGGACAAACCACCCCCTACGAGCAGTACTTC
j_call: TRBJ2-2; cdr3_length: 16; clone_size: few; d_call: -; v_call: TRBV7-6; cdr3_aa: CASSLAPGGNTGELFF; cdr3_nt: TGTGCCAGCAGCTTAGCCCCCGGGGGGAACACCGGGGAGCTGTTTTTT
j_call: TRBJ1-2; cdr3_length: 13; clone_size: few; d_call: -; v_call: TRBV5-6; cdr3_aa: CASSRGDTYGYTF; cdr3_nt: TGTGCCAGCAGCCGAGGGGATACCTATGGCTACACCTTC
j_call: TRBJ2-3; cdr3_length: 15; clone_size: few; d_call: TRBD1; v_call: TRBV11-3; cdr3_aa: CASSDTGAYTDTQYF; cdr3_nt: TGTGCCAGCAGCGATACAGGGGCGTACACAGATACGCAGTATTTT
j_call: TRBJ2-4; cdr3_length: 18; clone_size: few; d_call: -; v_call: TRBV4-3; cdr3_aa: CASSQERISTVAKNIQYF; cdr3_nt: TGCGCCAGCAGCCAAGAACGCATCTCGACGGTAGCCAAAAACATTCAGTACTTC
j_call: TRBJ1-5; cdr3_length: 14; clone_size: -; d_call: TRBD1; v_call: TRBV19; cdr3_aa: CASTDRGGNQPQHF; cdr3_nt: TGTGCCAGTACCGACAGGGGAGGCAATCAGCCCCAGCATTTT
j_call: TRBJ2-5; cdr3_length: 11; clone_size: -; d_call: -; v_call: TRBV7-3; cdr3_aa: CASRWQETQYF; cdr3_nt: TGTGCCAGCCGGTGGCAAGAGACCCAGTACTTC